This T cell receptor (beta chain) was profiled in a study of cytomegalovirus exposure and HLA in healthy donors. Germline CDR1 and CDR2: SGHRS and YFSETQ. The CDR3 sequence is 13 residues long. V was trimmed by 0 bases and J by 8 bases, leaving 11 bases between them. In the case of this clone: Its antigen is as yet unknown.

The PCR had 60 Vbeta and 13 Jbeta primers. Profiling relied on immunoSEQ multiplex PCR, and the TCRdb table lists in-frame clones only, not all of them. The sample has about 150,000 clones, around three quarters seen once. Broader study findings: TCR beta chains associated with HLA were, in a later analysis, more clonally expanded than equally common others. The majority of CMV-associated TCR beta chains were reported as apparently HLA-restricted in a later analysis. By HLA locus, TCR association rates varied in a later analysis, with DRB1 showing the most and HLA-C the fewest.

This clonotype was sampled from a woman between 55 and 75 years old in good health and CMV-seropositive. The chain employs TRBV5-1 and TRBJ1-2; unclear D gene. Sequences were obtained from PBMCs. Written as DNA, the CDR3 is TGCGCCAGCAGCTTGGTCCTGGCGAGGGGCTACACCTTC. Translation: CASSLVLARGYTF.